The 7 T cell receptor beta chains below all came from one sample that was sequenced in a study of T cells in localized non-small cell lung cancer. Only in-frame clones appear in the TCRdb table, and some are missing; sequencing was by immunoSEQ multiplex PCR. The data contain 35,000 to 45,000 clones, approximately 91% of them singletons. The sequencing here drew on peripheral blood, taken before any cancer treatment. The source of these receptors is a female donor older than 55 with stage I squamous cell lung carcinoma.

The gene calls are TRBV7-9 and TRBJ2-5, with 7 bases lining up with TRBD2. Germline V gene sequence: CDR1 SEHNR, CDR2 FQNEAQ (reference sequence). J was trimmed by 4 bases and V by 5 bases; bases with no gene match: 13. This CDR3 contains 16 residues. This chain's CDR3 is CASSAPRRGGRETQYF. As DNA, the CDR3 is TGTGCCAGCAGCGCCCCCCGGAGGGGCGGGAGAGAGACCCAGTACTTC.

This sequence joins TRBV18 and TRBJ2-7, with 9 bases lining up with TRBD2. The CDR3 is 15 amino acids. The germline gives CDR1 KGHSH, CDR2 LQKENI. With V trimmed by 6 bases and J by 2 bases, 8 bases remained unmatched. CDR3 in amino acids: CASSRSGRSPYEQYF. CDR3 bases: TGTGCCAGCTCTCGAAGCGGGAGGAGTCCCTACGAGCAGTACTTC.

CDR3 coding DNA: TGCGCCAGCAGCTTGGGTTGGGGGAGGGACACTGAAGCTTTCTTT. Residues: CASSLGWGRDTEAFF. The V gene is TRBV5-1, the J gene TRBJ1-1; TRBD1 is a possible D gene (5 bases). The V and J ends lost 0 bases and 3 bases respectively, with 12 bases between them. The CDR3 is 15 amino acids. Germline CDR1 reads SGHRS; CDR2 reads YFSETQ. The full variable domain, rest sourced from reference TRBV5-1 and TRBJ1-1, is KAGVTQTPRYLIKTRGQQVTLSCSPISGHRSVSWYQQTPGQGLQFLFEYFSETQRNKGNFPGRFSGRQFSNSRSEMNVSTLELGDSALYLCASSLGWGRDTEAFFGQGTRLTVV.

The chain uses TRBV5-1 and TRBJ2-5; D not resolved. The CDR3 contains 13 residues. Per germline, CDR1 SGHRS and CDR2 YFSETQ. V dropped 4 bases and J dropped 1 base, with 8 bases sitting between them. This CDR3 is CASSRSFQETQYF. DNA for the CDR3: TGCGCCAGCAGCCGTAGCTTCCAAGAGACCCAGTACTTC.

The rearrangement uses TRBV14 and TRBJ2-5; 9 nucleotides line up with TRBD2. CDR3 length equals 16 residues. CDR1 SGHDN and CDR2 FVKESK come from the germline V gene. V shed 4 bases, J shed 5 bases, and the junction held 11 bases outside the gene matches. CDR3 sequence (DNA): TGTGCCAGCAGCCTAGGGGTATTAGCGGGAGTGGAGACCCAGTACTTC. As protein: CASSLGVLAGVETQYF.

The chain recombines TRBV29-1 with TRBJ2-2; D perhaps matches TRBD2 (6 bases). Deletions cut 6 bases from V and 4 bases from J, with 9 bases between. This CDR3 is 12 amino acids long. Germline V gives CDR1 SQVTM, CDR2 ANQGSEA. For the CDR3, the DNA is TGCAGCGTGTGGCGGGGCACCGGGGAGCTGTTTTTT. It is translated as CSVWRGTGELFF.

This chain joins TRBV6-1 and TRBJ1-3; 9 bases map to TRBD1. Germline lookup yields CDR1 MNHNS and CDR2 SASEGT. V gave up 8 bases and J gave up 4 bases; unmatched junction bases: 6. This CDR3 is built from 14 residues. The CDR3 nucleotides read TGTGCCAGCCTACTGGACAGGGGAGGAAACACCATATATTTT. Translating it yields CASLLDRGGNTIYF.